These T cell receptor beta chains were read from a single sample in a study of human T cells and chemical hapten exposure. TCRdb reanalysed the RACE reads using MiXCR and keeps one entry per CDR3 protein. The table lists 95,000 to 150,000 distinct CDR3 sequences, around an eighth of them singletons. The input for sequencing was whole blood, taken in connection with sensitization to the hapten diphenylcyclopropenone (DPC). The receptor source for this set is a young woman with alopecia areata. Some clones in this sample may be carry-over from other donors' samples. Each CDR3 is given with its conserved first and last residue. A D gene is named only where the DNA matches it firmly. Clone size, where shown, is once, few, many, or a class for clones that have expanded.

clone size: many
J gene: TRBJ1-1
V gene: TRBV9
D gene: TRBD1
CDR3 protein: CASRPGQVNTEAFF
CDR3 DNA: TGTGCCAGCAGGCCAGGACAGGTGAACACTGAAGCTTTCTTT

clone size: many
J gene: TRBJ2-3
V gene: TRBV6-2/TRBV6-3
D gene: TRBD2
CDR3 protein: CASSYYPIRLADTQYF
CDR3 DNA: TGTGCCAGCAGCTACTATCCCATTAGACTAGCGGATACGCAGTATTTT

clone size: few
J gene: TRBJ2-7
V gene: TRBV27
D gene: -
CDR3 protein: CASSPRVRSYEQYF
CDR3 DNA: TGTGCCAGCAGTCCCCGGGTTAGATCCTACGAGCAGTACTTC

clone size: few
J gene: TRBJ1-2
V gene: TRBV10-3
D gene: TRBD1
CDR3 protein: CAISYGTGNYGYTF
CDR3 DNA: TGTGCCATCAGTTACGGGACAGGGAACTATGGCTACACCTTC

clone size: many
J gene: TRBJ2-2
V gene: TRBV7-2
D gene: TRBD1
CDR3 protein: CASSQKPGTGQNTGELFF
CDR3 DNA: TGTGCCAGCAGCCAAAAACCGGGGACAGGACAGAACACCGGGGAGCTGTTTTTT

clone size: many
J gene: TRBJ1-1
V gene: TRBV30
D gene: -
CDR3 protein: CAWNRGLMNTEAFF
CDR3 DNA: TGTGCCTGGAATCGGGGACTGATGAACACTGAAGCTTTCTTT

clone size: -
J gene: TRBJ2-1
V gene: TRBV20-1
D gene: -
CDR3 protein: CSGGLRDSSYNEQFF
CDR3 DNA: TGCAGTGGGGGCCTACGGGACTCCTCCTACAATGAGCAGTTCTTC

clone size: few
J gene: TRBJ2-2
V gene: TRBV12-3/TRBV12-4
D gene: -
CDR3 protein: CASSFRQANTGELFF
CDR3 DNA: TGTGCCAGCAGTTTTCGGCAGGCGAACACCGGGGAGCTGTTTTTT

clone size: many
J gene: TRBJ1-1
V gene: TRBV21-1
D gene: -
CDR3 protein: CASSTTPPSRLNTEAFF
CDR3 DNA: TGTGCCAGCAGCACTACCCCCCCGAGCAGGCTGAACACTGAAGCTTTCTTT

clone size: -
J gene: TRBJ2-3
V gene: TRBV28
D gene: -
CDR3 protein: CASSFRAGAMYF
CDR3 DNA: TGTGCCAGCAGTTTCAGGGCGGGGGCCATGTATTTT

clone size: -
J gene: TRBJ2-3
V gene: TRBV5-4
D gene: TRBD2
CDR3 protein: CASSYGLVPDTQYF
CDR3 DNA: TGTGCCAGCAGCTACGGACTAGTTCCAGATACGCAGTATTTT

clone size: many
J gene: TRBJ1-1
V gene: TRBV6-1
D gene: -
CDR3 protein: CASSVQGVNTEAFF
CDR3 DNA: TGTGCCAGCAGTGTCCAGGGCGTGAACACTGAAGCTTTCTTT

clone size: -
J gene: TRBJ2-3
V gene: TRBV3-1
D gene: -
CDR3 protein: CASSPRLVRTPSTDTQYF
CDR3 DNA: TGTGCCAGCAGCCCTAGACTAGTCCGGACCCCTAGCACAGATACGCAGTATTTT